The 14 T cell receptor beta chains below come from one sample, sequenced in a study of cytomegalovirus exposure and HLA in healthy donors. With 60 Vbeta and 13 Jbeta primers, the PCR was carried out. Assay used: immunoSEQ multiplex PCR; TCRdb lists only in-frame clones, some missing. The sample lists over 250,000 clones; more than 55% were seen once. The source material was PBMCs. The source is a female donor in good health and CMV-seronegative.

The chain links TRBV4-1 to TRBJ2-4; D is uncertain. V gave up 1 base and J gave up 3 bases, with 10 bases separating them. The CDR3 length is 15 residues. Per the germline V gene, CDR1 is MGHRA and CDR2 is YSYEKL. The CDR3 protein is CASSQGAAHKNIQYF. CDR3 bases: TGCGCCAGCAGCCAAGGGGCAGCACACAAAAACATTCAGTACTTC.

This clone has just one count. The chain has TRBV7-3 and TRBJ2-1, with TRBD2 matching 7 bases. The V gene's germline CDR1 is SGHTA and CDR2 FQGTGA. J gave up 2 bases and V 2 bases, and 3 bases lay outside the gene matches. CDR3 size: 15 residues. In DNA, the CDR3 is TGTGCCAGCAGCTTAGGGGGAGGGGCCTACAATGAGCAGTTCTTC. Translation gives CASSLGGGAYNEQFF.

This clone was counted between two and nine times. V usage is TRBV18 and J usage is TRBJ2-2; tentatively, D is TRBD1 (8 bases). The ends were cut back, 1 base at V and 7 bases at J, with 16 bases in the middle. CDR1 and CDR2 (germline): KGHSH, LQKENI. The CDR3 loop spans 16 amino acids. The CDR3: CASSPRDSGTGGELFF. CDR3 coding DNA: TGTGCCAGCTCACCACGTGACAGCGGGACAGGCGGGGAGCTGTTTTTT.

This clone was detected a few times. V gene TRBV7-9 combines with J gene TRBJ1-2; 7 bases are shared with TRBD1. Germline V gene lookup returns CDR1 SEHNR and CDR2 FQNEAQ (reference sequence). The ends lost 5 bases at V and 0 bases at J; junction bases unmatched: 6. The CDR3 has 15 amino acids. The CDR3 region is CASSPRQGANYGYTF. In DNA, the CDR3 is TGTGCCAGCAGCCCCCGTCAGGGGGCTAACTATGGCTACACCTTC. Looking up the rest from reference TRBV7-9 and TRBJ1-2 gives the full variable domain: DTGVSQNPRHKITKRGQNVTFRCDPISEHNRLYWYRQTLGQGPEFLTYFQNEAQLEKSRLLSDRFSAERPKGSFSTLEIQRTEQGDSAMYLCASSPRQGANYGYTFGSGTRLTVV.

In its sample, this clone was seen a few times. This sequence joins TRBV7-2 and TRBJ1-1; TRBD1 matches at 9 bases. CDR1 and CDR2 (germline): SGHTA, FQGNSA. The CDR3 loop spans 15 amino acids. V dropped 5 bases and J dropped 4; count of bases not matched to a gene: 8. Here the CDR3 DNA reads TGTGCCAGCAGCCTACAATACAGGGGGCTCACTGAAGCTTTCTTT. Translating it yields CASSLQYRGLTEAFF.

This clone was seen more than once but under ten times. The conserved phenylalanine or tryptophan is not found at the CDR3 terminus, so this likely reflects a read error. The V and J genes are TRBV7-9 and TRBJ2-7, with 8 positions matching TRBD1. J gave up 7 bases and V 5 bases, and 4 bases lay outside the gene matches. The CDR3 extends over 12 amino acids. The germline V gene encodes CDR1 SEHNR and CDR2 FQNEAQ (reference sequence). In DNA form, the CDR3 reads TGTGCCAGCAGCAGACAGGGGAGGGAGCAGTACCTC. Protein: CASSRQGREQYL.

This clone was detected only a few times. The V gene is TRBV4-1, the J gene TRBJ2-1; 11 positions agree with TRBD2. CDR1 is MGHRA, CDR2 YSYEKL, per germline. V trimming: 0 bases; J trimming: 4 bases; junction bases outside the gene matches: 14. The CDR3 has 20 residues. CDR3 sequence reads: CASSQDRIPRTSGLYNEQFF. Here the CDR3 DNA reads TGCGCCAGCAGCCAAGATCGGATCCCCCGGACTAGCGGGTTATACAATGAGCAGTTCTTC.

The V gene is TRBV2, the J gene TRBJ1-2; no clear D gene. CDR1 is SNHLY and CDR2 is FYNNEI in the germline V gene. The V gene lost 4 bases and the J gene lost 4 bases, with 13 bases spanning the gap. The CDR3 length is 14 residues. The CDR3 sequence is CASSGSGRAYGYTF. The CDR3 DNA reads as TGTGCCAGCAGTGGGTCCGGGAGGGCCTATGGCTACACCTTC.

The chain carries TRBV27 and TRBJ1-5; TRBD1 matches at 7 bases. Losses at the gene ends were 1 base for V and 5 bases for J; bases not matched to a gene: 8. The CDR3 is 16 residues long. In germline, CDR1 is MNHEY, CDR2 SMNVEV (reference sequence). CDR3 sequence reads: CASSLLGPRGDQPQHF. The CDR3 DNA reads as TGTGCCAGCAGTTTATTGGGCCCCAGGGGGGATCAGCCCCAGCATTTT.

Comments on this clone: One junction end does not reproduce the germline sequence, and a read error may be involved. CDR3 nucleotides: TGCAGCGTCTCTAGCGGTTACAATGAGCCGTTCTTC. It translates to CSVSSGYNEPFF. V gene TRBV29-1 combines with J gene TRBJ2-1, with 7 positions matching TRBD2. Germline values: CDR1 SQVTM, CDR2 ANQGSEA. CDR3 size: 12 residues.

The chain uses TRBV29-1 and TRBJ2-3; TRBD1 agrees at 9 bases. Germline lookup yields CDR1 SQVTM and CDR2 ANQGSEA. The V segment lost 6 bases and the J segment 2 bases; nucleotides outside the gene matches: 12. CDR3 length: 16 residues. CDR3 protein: CSVAGTGNVFTDTQYF. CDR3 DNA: TGCAGCGTCGCCGGGACAGGGAACGTATTCACAGATACGCAGTATTTT.

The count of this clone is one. This CDR3 reads CASSVLADNEQFF. DNA for the CDR3: TGTGCCAGCAGCGTACTAGCGGACAATGAGCAGTTCTTC. The J gene is TRBJ2-1, the V gene TRBV9; 7 nucleotides agree with TRBD2. V trimming: 1 base; J trimming: 5 bases; junction bases outside the gene matches: 0. Germline V lookup: CDR1 SGDLS, CDR2 YYNGEE. The CDR3 length is 13 residues.

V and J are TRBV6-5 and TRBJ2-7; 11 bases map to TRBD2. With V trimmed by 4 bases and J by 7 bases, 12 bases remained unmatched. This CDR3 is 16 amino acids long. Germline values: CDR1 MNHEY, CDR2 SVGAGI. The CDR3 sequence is CASSSLELAGAGEQYF. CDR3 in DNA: TGTGCCAGCAGTTCTCTGGAACTAGCGGGAGCTGGGGAGCAGTACTTC.

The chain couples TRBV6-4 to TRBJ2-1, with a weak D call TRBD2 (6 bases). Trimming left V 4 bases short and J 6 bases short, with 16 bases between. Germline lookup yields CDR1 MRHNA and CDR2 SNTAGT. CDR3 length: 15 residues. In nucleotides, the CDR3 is TGTGCCAGCAGTGTCATCCGGGAGTTCCGCAATGAGCAGTTCTTC. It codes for CASSVIREFRNEQFF.